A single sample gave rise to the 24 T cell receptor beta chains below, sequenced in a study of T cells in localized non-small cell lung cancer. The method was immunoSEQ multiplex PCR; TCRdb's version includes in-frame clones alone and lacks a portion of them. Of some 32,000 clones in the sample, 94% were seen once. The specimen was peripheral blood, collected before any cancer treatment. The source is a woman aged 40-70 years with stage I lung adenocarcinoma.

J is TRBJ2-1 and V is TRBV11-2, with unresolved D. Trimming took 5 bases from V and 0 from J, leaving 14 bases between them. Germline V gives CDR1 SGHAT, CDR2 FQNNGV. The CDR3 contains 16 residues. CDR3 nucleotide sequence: TGTGCCAGCAGCCTCCGACACCAGAGCTCCTACAATGAGCAGTTCTTC. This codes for CASSLRHQSSYNEQFF.

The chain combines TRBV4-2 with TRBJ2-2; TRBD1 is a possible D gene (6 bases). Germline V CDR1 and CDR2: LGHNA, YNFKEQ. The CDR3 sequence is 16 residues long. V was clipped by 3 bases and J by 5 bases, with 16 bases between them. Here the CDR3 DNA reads TGTGCCAGCAGCCAGAACCCGGACAGATCGACCGGGGAGCTGTTTTTT. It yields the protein CASSQNPDRSTGELFF.

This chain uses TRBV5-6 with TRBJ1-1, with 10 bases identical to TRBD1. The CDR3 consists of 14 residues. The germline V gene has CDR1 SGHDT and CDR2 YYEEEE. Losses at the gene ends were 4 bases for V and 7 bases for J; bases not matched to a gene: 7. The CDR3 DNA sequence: TGTGCCAGCAGCATGGGGGACAGGGGCATTGAAGCTTTCTTT. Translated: CASSMGDRGIEAFF.

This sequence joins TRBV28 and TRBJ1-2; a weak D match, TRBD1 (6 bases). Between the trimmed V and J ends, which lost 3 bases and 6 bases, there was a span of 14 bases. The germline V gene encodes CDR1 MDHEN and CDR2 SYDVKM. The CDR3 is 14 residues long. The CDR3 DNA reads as TGTGCCAGCAGTTTCCGAGACAGGAGGCATGGCTACACCTTC. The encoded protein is CASSFRDRRHGYTF.

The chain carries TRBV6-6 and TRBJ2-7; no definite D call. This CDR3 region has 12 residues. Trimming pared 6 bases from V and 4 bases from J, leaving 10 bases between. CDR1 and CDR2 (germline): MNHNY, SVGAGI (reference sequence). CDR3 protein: CASSTWIYEQYF. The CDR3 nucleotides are TGTGCCAGCAGCACGTGGATATACGAGCAGTACTTC.

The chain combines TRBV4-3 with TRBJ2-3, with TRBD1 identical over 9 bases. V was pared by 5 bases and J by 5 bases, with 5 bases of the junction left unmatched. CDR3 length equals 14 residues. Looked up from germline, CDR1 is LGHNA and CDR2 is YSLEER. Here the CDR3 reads CASSAQGAGDTQYF. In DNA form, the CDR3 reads TGCGCCAGCAGCGCACAGGGGGCTGGAGATACGCAGTATTTT.

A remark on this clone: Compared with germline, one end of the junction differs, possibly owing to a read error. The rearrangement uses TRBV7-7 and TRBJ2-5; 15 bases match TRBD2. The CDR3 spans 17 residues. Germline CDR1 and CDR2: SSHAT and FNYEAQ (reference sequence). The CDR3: CASSLVGLAGGQETQYF. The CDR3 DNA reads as TGTGCTAGCAGCTTAGTAGGACTAGCGGGAGGGCAAGAGACCCAGTACTTC.

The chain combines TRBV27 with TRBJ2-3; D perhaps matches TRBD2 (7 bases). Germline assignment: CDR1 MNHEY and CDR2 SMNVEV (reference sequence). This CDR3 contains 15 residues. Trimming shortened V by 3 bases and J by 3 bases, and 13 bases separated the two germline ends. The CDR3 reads CASSFGRGGTDTQYF. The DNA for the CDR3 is TGTGCCAGCAGTTTTGGCAGGGGAGGGACAGATACGCAGTATTTT.

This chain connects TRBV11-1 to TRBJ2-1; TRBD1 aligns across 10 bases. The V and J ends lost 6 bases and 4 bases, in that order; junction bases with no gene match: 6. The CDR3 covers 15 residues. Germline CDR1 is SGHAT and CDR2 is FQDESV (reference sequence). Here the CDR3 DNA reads TGTGCCAGCAGAGGGGACAGGGGTCAATACAATGAGCAGTTCTTC. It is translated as CASRGDRGQYNEQFF.

For the CDR3, the DNA is TGTGCCAGCAGCGGTCTATCCCGGGAGGGCCATTGGGGTGTGTACGAGCAGTACTTC. It encodes CASSGLSREGHWGVYEQYF. This chain uses TRBV13 with TRBJ2-7; 8 nucleotides align to TRBD2. J gave up 4 bases and V 5 bases, and 22 bases lay outside the gene matches. CDR3 length: 19 residues. The V gene's germline CDR1 is PRHDT and CDR2 FYEKMQ (reference sequence).

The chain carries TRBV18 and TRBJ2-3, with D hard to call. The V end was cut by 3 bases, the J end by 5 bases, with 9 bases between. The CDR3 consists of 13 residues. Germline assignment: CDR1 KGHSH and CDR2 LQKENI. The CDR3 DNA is TGTGCCAGCTCACCGCGCCTCCAAGATACGCAGTATTTT. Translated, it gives CASSPRLQDTQYF.

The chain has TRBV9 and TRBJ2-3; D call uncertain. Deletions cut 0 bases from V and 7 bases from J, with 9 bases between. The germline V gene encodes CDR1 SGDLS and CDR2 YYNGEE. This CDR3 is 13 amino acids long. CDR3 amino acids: CASSVEKFNTQYF. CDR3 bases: TGTGCCAGCAGCGTAGAGAAGTTTAATACGCAGTATTTT.

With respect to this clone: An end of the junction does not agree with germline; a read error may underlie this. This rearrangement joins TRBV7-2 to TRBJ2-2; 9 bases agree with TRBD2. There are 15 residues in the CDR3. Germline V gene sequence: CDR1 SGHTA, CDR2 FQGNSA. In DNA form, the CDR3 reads TGTGCCAGCAGCATAGCGGGAGTGGATTCCGGGGAGCTGTTTTTT. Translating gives CASSIAGVDSGELFF.

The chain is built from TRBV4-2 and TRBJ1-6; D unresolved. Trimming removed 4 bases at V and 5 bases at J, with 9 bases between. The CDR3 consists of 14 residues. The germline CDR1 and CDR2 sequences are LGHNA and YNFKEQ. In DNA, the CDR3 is TGTGCCAGCAGCCGGAACCAAGATAATTCACCCCTCCACTTT. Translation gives CASSRNQDNSPLHF.

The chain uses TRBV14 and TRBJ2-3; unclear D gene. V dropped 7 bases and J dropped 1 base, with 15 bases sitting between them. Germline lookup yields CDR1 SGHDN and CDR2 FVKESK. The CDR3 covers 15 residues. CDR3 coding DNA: TGTGCCAGCAATAATCGTCGGCGCCGCACAGATACGCAGTATTTT. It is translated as CASNNRRRRTDTQYF.

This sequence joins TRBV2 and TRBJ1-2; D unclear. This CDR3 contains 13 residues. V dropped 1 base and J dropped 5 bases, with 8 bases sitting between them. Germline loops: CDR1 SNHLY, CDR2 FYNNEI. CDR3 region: CASSEVAGYGYTF. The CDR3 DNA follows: TGTGCCAGCAGTGAAGTCGCAGGATATGGCTACACCTTC. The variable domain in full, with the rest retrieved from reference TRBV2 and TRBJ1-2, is EPEVTQTPSHQVTQMGQEVILRCVPISNHLYFYWYRQILGQKVEFLVSFYNNEISEKSEIFDDQFSVERPDGSNFTLKIRSTKLEDSAMYFCASSEVAGYGYTFGSGTRLTVV.

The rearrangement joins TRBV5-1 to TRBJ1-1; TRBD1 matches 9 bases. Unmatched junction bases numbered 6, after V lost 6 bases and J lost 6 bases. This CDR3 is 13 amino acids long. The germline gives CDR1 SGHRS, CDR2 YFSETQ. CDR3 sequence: CASTWDRDAEAFF. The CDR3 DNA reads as TGCGCCAGCACCTGGGACAGGGACGCTGAAGCTTTCTTT. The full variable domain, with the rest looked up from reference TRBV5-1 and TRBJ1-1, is KAGVTQTPRYLIKTRGQQVTLSCSPISGHRSVSWYQQTPGQGLQFLFEYFSETQRNKGNFPGRFSGRQFSNSRSEMNVSTLELGDSALYLCASTWDRDAEAFFGQGTRLTVV.

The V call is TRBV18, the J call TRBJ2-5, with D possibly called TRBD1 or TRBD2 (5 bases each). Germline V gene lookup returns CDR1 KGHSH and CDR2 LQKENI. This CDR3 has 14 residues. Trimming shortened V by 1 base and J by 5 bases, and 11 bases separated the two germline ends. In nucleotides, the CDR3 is TGTGCCAGCTCACCACTGGGGCGCGGGGAGACCCAGTACTTC. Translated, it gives CASSPLGRGETQYF.

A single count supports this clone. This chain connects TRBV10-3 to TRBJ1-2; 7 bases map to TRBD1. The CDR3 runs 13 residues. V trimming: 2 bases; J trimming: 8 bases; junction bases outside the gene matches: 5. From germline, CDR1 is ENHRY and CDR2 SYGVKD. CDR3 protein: CAISETDRRGYTF. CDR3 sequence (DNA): TGTGCCATCAGTGAGACGGACAGGAGAGGCTACACCTTC.

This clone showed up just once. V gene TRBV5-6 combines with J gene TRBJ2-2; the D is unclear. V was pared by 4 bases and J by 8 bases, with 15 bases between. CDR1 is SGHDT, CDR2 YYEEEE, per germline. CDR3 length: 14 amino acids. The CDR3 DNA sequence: TGTGCCAGCAGCGTTGACACCTACCCGGGGGAGCTGTTTTTT. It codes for CASSVDTYPGELFF.

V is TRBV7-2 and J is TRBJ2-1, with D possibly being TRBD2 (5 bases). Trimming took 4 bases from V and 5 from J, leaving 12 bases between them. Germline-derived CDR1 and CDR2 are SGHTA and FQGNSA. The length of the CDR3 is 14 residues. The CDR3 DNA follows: TGTGCCAGCAGCTCTGAGGACTTGGACAATGAGCAGTTCTTC. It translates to CASSSEDLDNEQFF.

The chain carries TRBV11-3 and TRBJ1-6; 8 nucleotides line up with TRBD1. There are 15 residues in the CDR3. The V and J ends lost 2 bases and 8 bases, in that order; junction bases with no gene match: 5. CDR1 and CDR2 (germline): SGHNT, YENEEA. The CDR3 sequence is CASSLHSGGDSPLHF. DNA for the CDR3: TGTGCCAGCAGCTTACACTCAGGGGGCGATTCACCCCTCCACTTT.

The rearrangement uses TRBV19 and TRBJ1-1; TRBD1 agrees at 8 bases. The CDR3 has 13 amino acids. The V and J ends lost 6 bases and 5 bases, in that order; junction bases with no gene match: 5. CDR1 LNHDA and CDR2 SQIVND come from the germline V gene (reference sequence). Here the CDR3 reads CASRDRVVTEAFF. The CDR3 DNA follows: TGTGCCAGTAGGGACAGGGTTGTAACTGAAGCTTTCTTT.

The CDR3 loop is CASSHGQLGEKLFF. The DNA for the CDR3 is TGTGCCAGCAGCCACGGACAGTTAGGAGAAAAACTGTTTTTT. The chain couples TRBV7-9 to TRBJ1-4; tentatively, D is TRBD1 (6 bases). Trimming removed 5 bases from V and 8 bases from J, with 15 bases in between. This CDR3 region has 14 residues. Germline CDR1 and CDR2: SEHNR and FQNEAQ (reference sequence).